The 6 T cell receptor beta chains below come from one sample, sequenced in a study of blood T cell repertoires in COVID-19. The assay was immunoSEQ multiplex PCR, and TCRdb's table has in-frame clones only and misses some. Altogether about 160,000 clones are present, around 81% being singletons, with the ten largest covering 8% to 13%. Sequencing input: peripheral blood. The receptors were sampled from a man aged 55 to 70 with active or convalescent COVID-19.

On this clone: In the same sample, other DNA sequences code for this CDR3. CDR3 in DNA: TGTGCCAGCAGCCAGGGGCCGAATGAAAAACTGTTTTTT. This translates into CASSQGPNEKLFF. V usage is TRBV3-1 (or the pseudogene TRBV3-2) and J usage is TRBJ1-4; TRBD1 is a possible D gene (5 bases). Per germline, CDR1 LGHDT and CDR2 YNNKEL (reference sequence). V was trimmed by 3 bases and J by 5 bases, leaving 7 bases between them. The CDR3 has 13 residues.

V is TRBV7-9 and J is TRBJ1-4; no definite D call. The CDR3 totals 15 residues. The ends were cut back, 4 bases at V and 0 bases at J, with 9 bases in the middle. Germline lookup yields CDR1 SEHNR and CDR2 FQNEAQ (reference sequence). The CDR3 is CASSSGGTTNEKLFF. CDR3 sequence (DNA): TGTGCCAGCAGCTCAGGAGGGACAACTAATGAAAAACTGTTTTTT.

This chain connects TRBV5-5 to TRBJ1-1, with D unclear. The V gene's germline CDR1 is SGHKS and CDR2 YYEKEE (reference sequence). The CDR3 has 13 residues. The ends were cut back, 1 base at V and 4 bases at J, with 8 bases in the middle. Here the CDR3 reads CASSLIPGTEAFF. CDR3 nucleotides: TGTGCCAGCAGCTTGATTCCAGGCACTGAAGCTTTCTTT.

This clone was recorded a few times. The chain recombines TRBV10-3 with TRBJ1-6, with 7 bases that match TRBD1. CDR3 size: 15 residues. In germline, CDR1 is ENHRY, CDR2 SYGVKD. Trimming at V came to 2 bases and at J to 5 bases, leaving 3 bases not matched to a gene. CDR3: CAISEKGTDNSPLHF. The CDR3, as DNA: TGTGCCATCAGTGAGAAGGGGACAGATAATTCACCCCTCCACTTT.

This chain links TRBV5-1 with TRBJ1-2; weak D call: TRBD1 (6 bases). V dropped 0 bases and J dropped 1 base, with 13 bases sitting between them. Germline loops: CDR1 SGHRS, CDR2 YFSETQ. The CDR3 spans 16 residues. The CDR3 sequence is CASSLELTGINYGYTF. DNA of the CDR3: TGCGCCAGCAGCTTGGAACTGACAGGAATTAACTATGGCTACACCTTC.

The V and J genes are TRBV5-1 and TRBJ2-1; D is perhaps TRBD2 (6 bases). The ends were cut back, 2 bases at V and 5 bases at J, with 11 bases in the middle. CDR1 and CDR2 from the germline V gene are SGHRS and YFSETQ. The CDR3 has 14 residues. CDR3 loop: CASSFGGVDNEQFF. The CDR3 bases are TGCGCCAGCAGCTTTGGAGGGGTGGACAATGAGCAGTTCTTC.